The present T cell receptor (beta chain) was sequenced within a study of blood T cell repertoires in COVID-19. Across the whole study: PBMCs, B-cell-depleted T cells, or T cells provided the cDNA or gDNA that made up the material.

The CDR3 is 13 amino acids. The germline gives CDR1 SNHLY, CDR2 FYNNEI. The junction had 11 bases not matched to a gene; V was cut back by 8 bases and J by 8 bases. This clone was detected only once. Measured with immunoSEQ multiplex PCR; TCRdb has only the in-frame clones, and not every one. The sample holds about 120,000 clones; less than 90% are singletons and the top ten take approximately 30%. Input material: peripheral blood. The V gene is TRBV2, the J gene TRBJ1-2; TRBD1 agrees at 7 bases. This TCR was recovered from a woman older than 75 with acute or convalescent COVID-19. CDR3 amino acids: CASGNRDSLGYTF. DNA for the CDR3: TGTGCCAGCGGAAACCGGGACAGCCTCGGCTACACCTTC.